The 2 T cell receptor beta chains presented below share a single source sample, sequenced in a study of T-cell reconstitution after alpha-beta-depleted transplantation in children. The TCRbeta library was prepared with unique molecular identifiers. TCRdb processed the PCR reads anew with MiXCR; each CDR3 protein has one entry. The sample contains around 300,000 distinct CDR3 sequences, 10% of which appear only once. Sample: PBMCs, taken before TCRalphabeta/CD19-depleted stem cell transplant. Every receptor here comes from a boy younger than two with acute myeloid leukemia, due to receive a stem cell transplant.

Turning to this clonotype: A read error may account for a junction end that differs from germline. This chain connects TRBV28 to TRBJ2-1; D possibly corresponds to TRBD2 (5 bases). The CDR3 extends over 16 amino acids. Germline CDR1 and CDR2: MDHEN and SYDVKM. CDR3 coding DNA: TGTGCCAACAGTTCCCCCTTTAGCGTCACATACAATGAGCAGTTCTTC. This sequence encodes CANSSPFSVTYNEQFF.

The gene calls are TRBV19 and TRBJ1-5, with 7 bases aligning to TRBD1. The junction had 4 bases not matched to a gene; V was cut back by 9 bases and J by 5 bases. Germline assignment: CDR1 LNHDA and CDR2 SQIVND (reference sequence). The CDR3 loop spans 12 amino acids. CDR3: CASQTGHQPQHF. The CDR3 nucleotides are TGTGCCAGCCAGACAGGGCATCAGCCCCAGCATTTT.